This TCR beta chain emerged from a study of CD8 T cells in Susac syndrome. This clonotype is a singleton in its sample. V lost 4 bases to trimming and J lost 4 bases, with 8 bases between them. From germline, CDR1 is SGHTA and CDR2 FQGNSA. The CDR3 totals 13 residues. The study sequenced TCR beta in blood CD8+ and CD4+ T cells. Age- and sex-matched healthy donors served as the control group. Reverse transcription used about 0.45 to 1 ug RNA and random hexamers. The amplification used immunoSEQ multiplex PCR on TCR beta CDR3; it spanned 54 Vbeta and 13 Jbeta. In TCRdb, the immunoSEQ multiplex PCR reads were re-called with MiXCR into one record per CDR3 protein. Seen here are approximately 120,000 distinct CDR3 sequences, 85% to 95% observed once, and the top ten hold roughly 0.12%.

The TCR comes from a human donor in good health. The chain uses TRBV7-2 and TRBJ1-3; no definite D call. Sequencing input: CD8+ T cells from PBMCs. CDR3 in amino acids: CASSSPLGNTIYF. Here the CDR3 DNA reads TGTGCCAGCAGCTCCCCATTGGGAAACACCATATATTTT. The entire variable domain, with the rest obtained from reference TRBV7-2 and TRBJ1-3, is as follows: GAGVSQSPSNKVTEKGKDVELRCDPISGHTALYWYRQSLGQGLEFLIYFQGNSAPDKSGLPSDRFSAERTGGSVSTLTIQRTQQEDSAVYLCASSSPLGNTIYFGEGSWLTVV.